Listed here are 29 T cell receptor beta chains from one sample, sequenced in a study of PD-1 blockade in classical Hodgkin lymphoma. Assay: immunoSEQ multiplex PCR; the TCRdb copy retains only in-frame clones and omits some. Among around 23,000 clones listed, 80% to 85% were seen once. Every single patient, without exception, relapsed after autologous stem cell transplantation, and brentuximab vedotin exposure varied. Purified CD4+ T cells were obtained from thawed PBMCs through magnetic negative selection. Sample: CD4+ T cells from blood, taken at baseline. These receptors all come from a human donor with classical Hodgkin lymphoma.

This clone was recorded once. This chain joins TRBV4-3 and TRBJ2-7, with 8 bases that match TRBD1. There are 16 residues in the CDR3. Germline V gene lookup returns CDR1 LGHNA and CDR2 YSLEER. The junction had 8 bases not matched to a gene; V was cut back by 3 bases and J by 1 base. This chain's CDR3 is CASSHSPGQGSYEQYF. DNA of the CDR3: TGCGCCAGCAGCCATTCCCCCGGACAGGGTTCCTACGAGCAGTACTTC.

The chain joins TRBV9 to TRBJ1-3, with D possibly matching TRBD1 (5 bases). The CDR3 loop spans 17 amino acids. The V end was cut by 4 bases, the J end by 0 bases, with 17 bases between. The germline V gene has CDR1 SGDLS and CDR2 YYNGEE. The CDR3 DNA sequence: TGTGCCAGCAGCCCCCGACCGGGGACGGTCTCTGGAAACACCATATATTTT. Protein: CASSPRPGTVSGNTIYF.

V usage is TRBV6-6 and J usage is TRBJ1-2; 9 bases are a match to TRBD1. The CDR3 is 13 residues long. Looked up from germline, CDR1 is MNHNY and CDR2 is SVGAGI (reference sequence). The V segment lost 6 bases and the J segment 4 bases; nucleotides outside the gene matches: 3. CDR3 sequence reads: CASRMTGGYGYTF. The CDR3 region has the DNA TGTGCCAGCAGAATGACAGGGGGCTATGGCTACACCTTC.

The V and J genes are TRBV25-1 and TRBJ1-1; D is unresolved. This CDR3 is built from 15 residues. The germline gives CDR1 MGHDK, CDR2 SYGVNS. The ends were cut back, 5 bases at V and 1 base at J, with 14 bases in the middle. The CDR3 loop reads CASSPSFRENTEAFF. In DNA, the CDR3 is TGTGCCAGCAGTCCGAGTTTTAGGGAGAACACTGAAGCTTTCTTT.

This clone has a handful of counts. The J gene is TRBJ1-4, the V gene TRBV5-1; 10 nucleotides agree with TRBD1. Germline-derived CDR1 and CDR2 are SGHRS and YFSETQ. V gave up 3 bases and J gave up 8 bases; unmatched junction bases: 4. This CDR3 has 14 amino acids. The CDR3 reads CASSSTGGYEKLFF. The CDR3, as DNA: TGCGCCAGCAGCTCGACAGGGGGCTACGAAAAACTGTTTTTT.

This chain links TRBV9 with TRBJ2-1; D ambiguous. CDR1 and CDR2 (germline): SGDLS, YYNGEE. The CDR3 has 14 amino acids. Trimming removed 0 bases from V and 9 bases from J, with 13 bases in between. The CDR3 coding sequence is TGTGCCAGCAGCGTAGGCCCCGCCGACTTTGAGCAGTTCTTC. Translated: CASSVGPADFEQFF.

CDR3 loop: CAIRSGLGQETQYF. The CDR3, as DNA: TGTGCCATCCGCTCGGGACTAGGTCAAGAGACCCAGTACTTC. This chain uses TRBV10-3 with TRBJ2-5; TRBD2 matches 8 bases. The germline gives CDR1 ENHRY, CDR2 SYGVKD. V shed 8 bases, J shed 2 bases, and the junction held 7 bases outside the gene matches. CDR3 length: 14 amino acids.

The gene calls are TRBV29-1 and TRBJ2-1; D not certain. The CDR3 runs 12 residues. Trimming removed 5 bases from V and 6 bases from J, with 11 bases in between. The germline V gene encodes CDR1 SQVTM and CDR2 ANQGSEA. CDR3 nucleotide sequence: TGCAGCGTTCAGCCTGGTGGCAATGAGCAGTTCTTC. The encoded protein is CSVQPGGNEQFF.

CDR3: CASTPGGTTYEQYF. The CDR3 DNA follows: TGCGCCAGCACCCCAGGGGGGACCACCTACGAGCAGTACTTC. The rearrangement uses TRBV5-1 and TRBJ2-7, with TRBD1 as a possible D gene (7 bases). The CDR3 totals 14 residues. Deletions cut 6 bases from V and 2 bases from J, with 15 bases between. Germline V CDR1 and CDR2: SGHRS, YFSETQ. Based on the CDR3 plus reference TRBV5-1 and TRBJ2-7, the full variable domain is KAGVTQTPRYLIKTRGQQVTLSCSPISGHRSVSWYQQTPGQGLQFLFEYFSETQRNKGNFPGRFSGRQFSNSRSEMNVSTLELGDSALYLCASTPGGTTYEQYFGPGTRLTVT.

The J gene is TRBJ1-1, the V gene TRBV2; no clear D gene. The CDR3 length is 12 residues. Germline values: CDR1 SNHLY, CDR2 FYNNEI. The V end was cut by 6 bases, the J end by 5 bases, with 10 bases between. The CDR3 DNA reads TGTGCCAGCAGGGTCAGTTTAACTGAAGCTTTCTTT. This translates into CASRVSLTEAFF. Full variable domain (outside the CDR3, taken from reference TRBV2 and TRBJ1-1): EPEVTQTPSHQVTQMGQEVILRCVPISNHLYFYWYRQILGQKVEFLVSFYNNEISEKSEIFDDQFSVERPDGSNFTLKIRSTKLEDSAMYFCASRVSLTEAFFGQGTRLTVV.

The DNA for the CDR3 is TGTGCCAGCCAGGGACTCGAGGGCGGGGAGCTGTTTTTT. The encoded protein is CASQGLEGGELFF. The chain uses TRBV6-4 and TRBJ2-2, with D tentatively TRBD2 (6 bases). The length of the CDR3 is 13 residues. Trimming stripped 8 bases from V and 7 bases from J, with 14 bases between. Germline assignment: CDR1 MRHNA and CDR2 SNTAGT.

The chain combines TRBV14 with TRBJ1-2; maybe TRBD1 (6 bases). The CDR3 spans 15 residues. Germline loops: CDR1 SGHDN, CDR2 FVKESK. Trimming cost V 0 bases and J 4 bases, with 12 bases left between them. CDR3 coding DNA: TGTGCCAGCAGCCAAGATCGACAGGAATTCTATGGCTACACCTTC. Amino acid sequence: CASSQDRQEFYGYTF.

Points on this clone: At the DNA level, this CDR3 is encoded by other sequences in the same sample as well. V usage is TRBV5-4 and J usage is TRBJ1-2; 8 nucleotides align to TRBD1. Germline-derived CDR1 and CDR2 are SGHNT and YYREEE (reference sequence). This CDR3 has 12 amino acids. Trimming removed 4 bases from V and 6 bases from J; junction bases left unmatched: 2. The CDR3 spells CASSPGGNGYTF. As DNA, the CDR3 is TGTGCCAGCAGCCCAGGGGGCAATGGCTACACCTTC.

The chain carries TRBV6-6 and TRBJ1-1; D call uncertain. CDR1 and CDR2 (germline): MNHNY, SVGAGI (reference sequence). The germline V and J ends were trimmed by 2 bases and 0 bases, with 10 bases remaining between them. This CDR3 has 15 residues. CDR3 sequence: CASSYLQGMNTEAFF. The CDR3 DNA follows: TGTGCCAGCAGTTACCTCCAAGGGATGAACACTGAAGCTTTCTTT.

The chain recombines TRBV6-4 with TRBJ2-6; weak D call: TRBD1 (6 bases). This CDR3 region has 15 residues. Germline V gene lookup returns CDR1 MRHNA and CDR2 SNTAGT. Trimming left V 6 bases short and J 1 base short, with 10 bases between. CDR3 protein: CASSATGSGANVLTF. CDR3 coding DNA: TGTGCCAGCAGCGCAACAGGGTCTGGGGCCAACGTCCTGACTTTC.

The genes are TRBV7-6 and TRBJ1-5; perhaps TRBD1 as D (6 bases). The ends were cut back, 0 bases at V and 0 bases at J, with 9 bases in the middle. CDR1 and CDR2 from the germline V gene are SGHVS and FNYEAQ. This CDR3 is 16 amino acids long. CDR3 DNA sequence: TGTGCCAGCAGCTTAGCTGACAGGCATAGCAATCAGCCCCAGCATTTT. It is translated as CASSLADRHSNQPQHF.

The chain uses TRBV29-1 and TRBJ2-3; 7 bases are shared with TRBD1. The CDR3 totals 15 residues. CDR1 and CDR2 from the germline V gene are SQVTM and ANQGSEA. V lost 4 bases and J lost 0; bases outside the gene matches: 7. The CDR3 DNA reads as TGCAGCGTTGCTGGACAGGCCTCTAGCACAGATACGCAGTATTTT. It is translated as CSVAGQASSTDTQYF.

The V gene is TRBV28, the J gene TRBJ2-1; 11 bases align to TRBD2. Germline values: CDR1 MDHEN, CDR2 SYDVKM. The CDR3 has 16 amino acids. Trimming removed 7 bases from V and 4 bases from J; junction bases left unmatched: 9. The CDR3: CASTQSGLAEYNEQFF. In DNA form, the CDR3 reads TGTGCCAGCACCCAATCGGGACTAGCGGAGTACAATGAGCAGTTCTTC.

The chain employs TRBV4-3 and TRBJ1-2; D possibly corresponds to TRBD1 (5 bases). Germline V gene sequence: CDR1 LGHNA, CDR2 YSLEER. The CDR3 covers 15 residues. The V end lost 1 base, the J end lost 5 bases, and 14 bases lay between the germline ends. In DNA, the CDR3 is TGCGCCAGCAGCCAAGGGCAGGGACTGTGGTATGGCTACACCTTC. Its translation is CASSQGQGLWYGYTF.

The J gene is TRBJ2-1, the V gene TRBV7-9, with 7 bases lining up with TRBD1. This CDR3 has 13 amino acids. Germline CDR1 is SEHNR and CDR2 is FQNEAQ (reference sequence). V was pared by 5 bases and J by 7 bases, with 5 bases of the junction left unmatched. CDR3 amino acids: CASSRTGVNEQFF. CDR3 sequence (DNA): TGTGCCAGCAGCCGCACAGGGGTTAATGAGCAGTTCTTC.

The gene calls are TRBV9 and TRBJ2-4; TRBD1 agrees at 8 bases. V dropped 7 bases and J dropped 1; count of bases not matched to a gene: 7. This CDR3 region has 15 residues. Germline V lookup: CDR1 SGDLS, CDR2 YYNGEE. The CDR3 region is CASGQGERAKNIQYF. In DNA form, the CDR3 reads TGTGCCAGCGGACAGGGTGAAAGGGCCAAAAACATTCAGTACTTC.

In its sample, this clone was seen once. The chain combines TRBV28 with TRBJ2-5; no clear D gene. The ends were cut back, 2 bases at V and 6 bases at J, with 25 bases in the middle. This CDR3 is built from 18 residues. CDR1 MDHEN and CDR2 SYDVKM come from the germline V gene. CDR3 sequence (DNA): TGTGCCAGCAGTTTAGAAACCGTGCGAATCCCGCGTGGGAAGACCCAGTACTTC. Protein product: CASSLETVRIPRGKTQYF.

This chain connects TRBV5-1 to TRBJ2-2; D possibly corresponds to TRBD1 (5 bases). There are 14 residues in the CDR3. Germline V gene sequence: CDR1 SGHRS, CDR2 YFSETQ. Trimming left V 2 bases short and J 1 base short, with 6 bases between. The CDR3 loop is CASSFGQNTGELFF. CDR3 nucleotides: TGCGCCAGCAGCTTTGGACAGAACACCGGGGAGCTGTTTTTT.

This chain links TRBV6-1 with TRBJ1-2; a weak D match, TRBD1 (6 bases). Deletions cut 1 base from V and 2 bases from J, with 11 bases between. The germline V gene encodes CDR1 MNHNS and CDR2 SASEGT. This CDR3 comprises 15 residues. The CDR3 DNA reads as TGTGCCAGCAGTGAAGGAGCCACAGGGAACTATGGCTACACCTTC. This translates into CASSEGATGNYGYTF.

V usage is TRBV4-3 and J usage is TRBJ2-1; 7 bases agree with TRBD1. Germline CDR1 and CDR2: LGHNA and YSLEER. Losses at the gene ends were 4 bases for V and 4 bases for J; bases not matched to a gene: 10. The CDR3 is 16 residues long. CDR3: CASSLPPGQTYNEQFF. The DNA for the CDR3 is TGCGCCAGCAGCCTCCCGCCGGGACAGACGTACAATGAGCAGTTCTTC.

The chain employs TRBV4-1 and TRBJ2-1; TRBD1 agrees at 7 bases. The CDR3 length is 15 residues. CDR1 is MGHRA, CDR2 YSYEKL, per germline. The V gene end was trimmed by 4 bases and the J gene end by 6 bases; junction bases not matched to a gene: 9. CDR3 protein: CASSPQGNWANEQFF. The CDR3 DNA follows: TGCGCCAGCAGCCCACAGGGGAATTGGGCCAATGAGCAGTTCTTC.

The chain has TRBV5-5 and TRBJ1-1; D not certain. With 0 bases removed from V and 0 bases from J, the gap between germline ends came to 9 bases. The germline gives CDR1 SGHKS, CDR2 YYEKEE (reference sequence). The CDR3 contains 15 residues. CDR3 DNA: TGTGCCAGCAGCTTGGGGTGGGAGATGAACACTGAAGCTTTCTTT. This translates into CASSLGWEMNTEAFF.

CDR3 DNA sequence: TGTGCCAGCAGTCCCTACCCAACAGATACGCAGTATTTT. Protein product: CASSPYPTDTQYF. The chain employs TRBV27 and TRBJ2-3; no reliable D call. Per the germline V gene, CDR1 is MNHEY and CDR2 is SMNVEV (reference sequence). The CDR3 loop spans 13 amino acids. The V end was cut by 5 bases, the J end by 3 bases, with 9 bases between.

The chain joins TRBV7-8 to TRBJ1-3, with 7 bases that match TRBD1. V dropped 0 bases and J dropped 0; count of bases not matched to a gene: 8. The CDR3 runs to 18 residues. Germline-derived CDR1 and CDR2 are SGHVS and FQNEAQ. The CDR3 DNA reads as TGTGCCAGCAGCTTAGCCTGGGACAGCTTTTCCTCTGGAAACACCATATATTTT. Protein sequence: CASSLAWDSFSSGNTIYF.